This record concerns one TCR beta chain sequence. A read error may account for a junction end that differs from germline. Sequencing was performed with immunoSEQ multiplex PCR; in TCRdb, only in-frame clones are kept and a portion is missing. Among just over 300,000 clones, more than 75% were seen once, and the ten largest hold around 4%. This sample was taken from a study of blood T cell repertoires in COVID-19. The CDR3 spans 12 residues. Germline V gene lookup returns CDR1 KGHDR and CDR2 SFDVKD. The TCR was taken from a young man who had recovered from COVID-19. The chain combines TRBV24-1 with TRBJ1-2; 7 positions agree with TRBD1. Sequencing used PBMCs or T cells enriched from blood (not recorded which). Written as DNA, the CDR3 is TGTGCCACCAGTGATTTTCTGGACAGGTGGGCCTTC. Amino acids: CATSDFLDRWAF.